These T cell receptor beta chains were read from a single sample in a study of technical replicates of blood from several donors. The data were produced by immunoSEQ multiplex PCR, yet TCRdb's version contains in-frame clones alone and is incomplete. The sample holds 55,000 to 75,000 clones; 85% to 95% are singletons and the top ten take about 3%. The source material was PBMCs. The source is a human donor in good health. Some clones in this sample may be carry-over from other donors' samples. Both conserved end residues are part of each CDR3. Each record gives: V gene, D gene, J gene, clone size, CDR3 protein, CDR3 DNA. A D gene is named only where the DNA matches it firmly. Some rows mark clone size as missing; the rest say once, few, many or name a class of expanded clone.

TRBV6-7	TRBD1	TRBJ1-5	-	CASKGTGGYGGNQPQHF	TGTGCCAGCAAGGGGACAGGGGGCTACGGGGGCAATCAGCCCCAGCATTTT
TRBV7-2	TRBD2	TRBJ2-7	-	CASSHTRSGYYEQYF	TGTGCCAGCAGCCACACCCGTAGCGGGTACTACGAGCAGTACTTC
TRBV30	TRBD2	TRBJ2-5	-	CACNILAGGETQYF	TGTGCCTGCAACATCCTAGCGGGAGGAGAGACCCAGTACTTC
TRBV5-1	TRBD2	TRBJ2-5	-	CASSPGVAGVGETQYF	TGCGCCAGCAGCCCCGGAGTAGCGGGAGTTGGTGAGACCCAGTACTTC
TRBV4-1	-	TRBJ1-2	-	CASSFDGWGEADYGYTF	TGCGCCAGCAGCTTCGACGGGTGGGGGGAAGCGGACTATGGCTACACCTTC
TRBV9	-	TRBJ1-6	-	CASSEGPQGNSPLHF	TGTGCCAGCAGCGAGGGGCCCCAGGGGAATTCACCCCTCCACTTT
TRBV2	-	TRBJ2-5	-	CASSLRQAETQYF	TGTGCCAGCAGCCTCAGACAGGCTGAGACCCAGTACTTC
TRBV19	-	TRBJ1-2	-	CASIGTFRDYGYTF	TGTGCCAGTATCGGGACATTTCGCGACTATGGCTACACCTTC
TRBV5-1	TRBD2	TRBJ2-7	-	CASSPGGAKSNEQYF	TGCGCCAGCAGCCCGGGGGGGGCTAAATCTAACGAGCAGTACTTC
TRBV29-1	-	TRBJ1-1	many	CSVVRGGNTEAFF	TGCAGCGTTGTTAGGGGTGGAAACACTGAAGCTTTCTTT
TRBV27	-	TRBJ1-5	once	CASSSGGGDQPQHF	TGTGCCAGCAGTTCCGGGGGAGGGGATCAGCCCCAGCATTTT
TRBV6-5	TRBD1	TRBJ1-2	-	CASSSRDRGLYGYTF	TGTGCCAGCAGTTCCCGGGACAGGGGTCTCTATGGCTACACCTTC
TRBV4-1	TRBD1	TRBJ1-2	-	CASSQVGTGVYGYTF	TGCGCCAGCAGCCAAGTTGGGACAGGGGTCTATGGCTACACCTTC
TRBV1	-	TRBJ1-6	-	CTSSQDTSSPLHF	TGCACCAGCAGCCAAGATACCAGTTCACCCCTCCACTTT
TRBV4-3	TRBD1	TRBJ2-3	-	CASSRGQGEADTQYF	TGCGCCAGCAGCAGGGGACAGGGGGAAGCAGATACGCAGTATTTT
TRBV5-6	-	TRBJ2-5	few	CASSLVTATETQYF	TGTGCCAGCAGCTTGGTTACAGCTACGGAGACCCAGTACTTC
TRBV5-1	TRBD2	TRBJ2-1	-	CASSLTSGGTAEQFF	TGCGCCAGCAGCCTAACTAGCGGGGGTACGGCGGAGCAGTTCTTC
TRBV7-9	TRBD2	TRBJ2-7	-	CASSSGLGPYEQYF	TGTGCCAGCAGCTCGGGACTAGGCCCCTACGAGCAGTACTTC